Here is one T cell receptor (beta chain) with its context. No antigen is known for it. One base away there is no much larger clone; base qualities are not given. Sequences MNHEY (CDR1) and SMNVEV (CDR2) are obtained from the germline V gene (reference sequence). The CDR3 spans 15 residues, from the cysteine through the phenylalanine. The retained sequence is limited to the CDR3, 45 bases, with the frame set at the first base. Trimming takes 6 bases off V and 5 bases off J; junction bases not matched to a gene: 9. This specimen's time point label, interpreted: baseline before oral tofacitinib. From alopecia areata patients, peripheral blood was collected along with lesional scalp punch biopsies. PBMCs were isolated by density centrifugation and stained for CD3, CD4 and CD8, after which CD4+ and CD8+ T cells were sorted on a FACSAria. The library was obtained by the immunoSEQ multiplex PCR assay. For TCR sequencing, RNA was extracted from every sample and reverse transcribed into cDNA to serve as template. SuperScript III was used for first-strand cDNA synthesis, primed with a 2:1 mix of oligo-dT and random hexamers. A synthetic immune receptor repertoire was used to measure amplification bias, and any remaining bias was corrected computationally. As for how the authors treated the data: After raw reads were preprocessed to remove errors, the CDR3 was defined following IMGT conventions as running from the conserved cysteine to phenylalanine. Clonality was computed as 1 minus the Shannon entropy, with the entropy normalized by log2 of the number of productive unique TCRs. Scalp TCRbeta sequences were cross-referenced with sorted blood CD4 and CD8 repertoires so that the CD4 or CD8 identity of scalp clones could be inferred. TCRdb stores this immuneACCESS table with in-frame sequences only. Part of the clones is absent; in the studies checked, under half of the shortfall reflects unresolved V genes, and no reason is known for the rest. Clone size and the V and J calls come from that table; the DNA yielded D and trimming. Present in this sample are approximately 150,000 clones, about 90% of which were seen just once. The ten largest clones add up to more than 12% of the sample.

This sample was included in a study of CD8+ T cells in alopecia areata (dated by TCRdb to between 2018 and 2020). Notes on the research overall: Treated patients were enrolled in an open-label pilot trial of oral tofacitinib, 5 to 10 mg twice daily, for moderate-to-severe alopecia areata. TCRbeta CDR3 regions were amplified by immunoSEQ multiplex PCR using 35 Vbeta forward and 13 Jbeta reverse primers. RNA was obtained with the PAXgene miRNA kit for fixed scalp, the miRNeasy kit for PBMCs, and the RNeasy kit for mouse skin. Clonality in the scalp was compared among normal scalp (n=4), patchy alopecia areata scalp (n=8), and alopecia totalis/universalis scalp (n=8). Patients received tofacitinib for 6 to 18 months and were then followed off drug for 6 months to check for delayed response and recurrence. On the human side, TCRbeta sequencing was run on scalp tissue and on sorted CD4+ and CD8+ peripheral blood T cells from healthy controls and from alopecia areata patients with either patchy or totalis/universalis disease. Biopsies were taken from tofacitinib-treated patients at baseline and again at 4 and 24 weeks into treatment, and several of those patients also had a later scalp biopsy. High-throughput TCRbeta sequencing was used to examine T cell clonal expansion in alopecia areata in both the C3H/HeJ mouse model and human patients.

What the authors observed across the whole study: Shared TCR sequences between patients were less evident than in mice, which may be partly attributable to HLA diversity in the patient population. Resident alphabeta T cells in normal human skin are also sequenced, complicating scalp TCR repertoire analysis, unlike mouse skin dominated by gammadelta T cells. Compared with normal scalp, lesional scalp had higher clonality and more expanded CD8+ clones, particularly in alopecia totalis/universalis, a pattern that suggests antigenic drive.

The rearranged segments are TRBV27 and TRBJ2-7, and 11 junctional nucleotides match TRBD2. The receptor's source is a human donor with alopecia areata. The sample consisted of CD8+ T cells sorted from blood, taken at week 0. The nucleotide sequence reads TGTGCCAGCAGGATAGCGGGAGGGTCCCCTAACGAGCAGTACTTC. Translation gives CASRIAGGSPNEQYF.